This T cell receptor beta chain was captured in a study of OX40 agonist ivuxolimab in advanced cancers. The study's findings and limits: Still undetermined is the antigen specificity of the expanded peripheral T cells. Compared with others, partial responders at 0.1-3.0 mg/kg displayed clonal expansion among the lowest.

Produced via immunoSEQ multiplex PCR; TCRdb's table is partial and in-frame only. The sample contains about 22,000 clones, 65% to 90% of which appear only once. By share, this clone counts as large (0.1 to 1%). The antigen is not known. Patients were ruled out by autoimmune disease history or systemic immunosuppression. The TCR was taken from an adult with an advanced solid tumor such as melanoma, head and neck, liver or kidney cancer. Sequenced here: CD4+ or CD8+ T cells sorted from blood, sampled in a trial of the OX40 agonist ivuxolimab.

For the CDR3, the DNA is TGTGCCAGCAGCCATACAGGGTTCACAGATACGCAGTATTTT. This sequence encodes CASSHTGFTDTQYF. V gene TRBV11-3 combines with J gene TRBJ2-3; maybe TRBD1 (6 bases). CDR3 length equals 14 residues. CDR1 is SGHNT, CDR2 YENEEA, per germline. Trimming pared 5 bases from V and 2 bases from J, leaving 11 bases between.